This section outlines one T cell receptor (beta chain) sequence together with its context. TCRdb analysed the 5' RACE reads with MiXCR anew, one entry per CDR3 protein. The sample lists 85,000 to 120,000 distinct CDR3 sequences; around 12% were seen once. Germline CDR1 reads DFQATT; CDR2 reads SNEGSKA (reference sequence). CDR3 length equals 11 residues. The V end was cut by 8 bases, the J end by 3 bases, with 11 bases between. The data were obtained in a study of early T cells in non-severe SARS-CoV-2 infection. Material for sequencing was whole blood. This receptor was taken from an adult who was a healthcare worker with PCR-confirmed SARS-CoV-2 infection or an uninfected control (not recorded which). The chain is built from TRBV20-1 and TRBJ2-7; D remains ambiguous. Here the CDR3 reads CSTEPHYEQYF. CDR3 DNA sequence: TGCAGTACGGAGCCACACTACGAGCAGTACTTC.